This entry features one T cell receptor beta chain sequence. These data are taken from a study of blood T cell repertoires in COVID-19. The protocol was immunoSEQ multiplex PCR, while the TCRdb copy is restricted to in-frame clones and leaves out a portion. The top ten clones hold approximately 12% of a sample with approximately 280,000 clones, around 89% of them seen once. J was trimmed by 4 bases and V by 5 bases; bases with no gene match: 7. CDR3 length: 15 residues. Germline lookup yields CDR1 MDHEN and CDR2 SYDVKM. The sample was peripheral blood. The chain uses TRBV28 and TRBJ1-5, with 8 bases matching TRBD1. This TCR was recovered from a woman aged 60 to 75 with acute or convalescent COVID-19. DNA for the CDR3: TGTGCCAGCAGTCCCCAGGGGGCCGGGAATCAGCCCCAGCATTTT. Protein sequence: CASSPQGAGNQPQHF.